This TCR beta chain was captured by sequencing in a study of control samples from healthy donors and cancer patients. The method was immunoSEQ multiplex PCR; TCRdb's version includes in-frame clones alone and lacks a portion of them. The data contain a few hundred thousand clones, about nine tenths of them seen just once; the ten biggest clones take up roughly 6.4%. This clone was observed once. This CDR3 region has 13 residues. Trimming stripped 8 bases from V and 10 bases from J, with 15 bases between. Per germline, CDR1 SNHLY and CDR2 FYNNEI. This sequence joins TRBV2 and TRBJ1-6; D unclear. The TCR comes from a man aged 35 to 55 with head and neck cancer. Sequenced sample: PBMCs. The CDR3 loop is CASRREGGSPLHF. CDR3 bases: TGTGCCAGCCGCCGGGAGGGCGGCTCACCCCTCCACTTT.